This note documents a single T cell receptor (beta chain) sequence. In the authors' methods: It was from reference gene primer amplification that nucleated cell counts were estimated. Repertoires were generated with immunoSEQ multiplex PCR, while TCRdb's copy carries only in-frame clones and drops some. V, J and clone size are those of that table, while D and trimming were read from the DNA. This table has fewer than 30,000 clones, approximately 86% appearing once. This specimen comes from a study of blood T cell repertoires in COVID-19. Study-level information: Spain, Italy and the United States supplied samples that represented acute and convalescent COVID-19. PBMCs, B-cell-depleted T cells, or T cells were the source of the cDNA or gDNA that made up the material.

CDR3 size: 12 residues. V gave up 6 bases and J gave up 5 bases; unmatched junction bases: 3. In germline, CDR1 is LGHNT, CDR2 FRNRAP. This receptor was obtained from a man aged 45-65 years with active COVID-19. The chain is built from TRBV12-5 and TRBJ2-5; 7 bases fit TRBD1. Sequencing was done on a sample of peripheral blood. The CDR3 sequence is CASGTGRETQYF. The CDR3 DNA reads as TGTGCTAGTGGGACAGGGCGGGAGACCCAGTACTTC.